The sequence of this TCR beta chain was determined in a study of CXCR3-negative and CXCR3-positive naive CD8 T cells. Study-wide findings and caveats: Naive cells with CXCR3 showed TRB CDR3s that were more hydrophobic than those in CXCR3-negative naive cells.

Each TRB cDNA library was prepared by 5' RACE (with UMI labels). TCRdb re-called the 5' RACE reads; one entry per CDR3 protein, DNA not given. Its table records roughly 6,800 distinct CDR3 sequences. On this clonotype: Antigen unknown.

The germline V gene encodes CDR1 SEHNR and CDR2 FQNEAQ (reference sequence). The CDR3 is made up of 16 amino acids. The TCR comes from a human donor in good health. Some clones in this sample may be carry-over from other donors' samples. V gene TRBV7-9 combines with J gene TRBJ1-1; TCRdb selects TRBD1, and the lack of DNA leaves this call unchecked. Sequencing used naive CXCR3+ CD8+ T cells from blood. Subset denoted: CD45RO-CCR7+CD27+CD95- naive CD8+ T cells expressing CXCR3 (TNR3+). The CDR3 here is CASSSTISGWNTEAFF.